This TCR beta chain was sequenced in a study of blood T cell repertoires in COVID-19 (dated by TCRdb to the early 2020s). Regarding the complete study: The collaborator samples originated in the United States, Italy and Spain and spanned the acute and convalescent phases of COVID-19. The samples were drawn from two sources: the first 160 participants of the ongoing ImmuneRACE study, and 1,000 to 1,500 subjects contributed by 6 global collaborators. Where HLA class I and class II types were available, the types were taken from metadata supplied by the sample provider, not from assay-based typing. The repertoires were released in a freely available public database intended as a resource for research on the immune response to SARS-CoV-2. The dataset comprised deeply sampled blood TCRbeta repertoires from subjects exposed to, actively infected with, or recovered from COVID-19. The sample metadata nearly always contained a de-identified subject ID, COVID-19 status, age in years and sex. The material from the prospective study consisted of cDNA or gDNA derived from T cells, B-cell-depleted T cells, or PBMCs. Summary of the overall study and its limitations: The amount of clinical and demographic metadata varied by source and participant and was provided uncurated.

Points on this clone: Its antigen is unknown. Base qualities were left out, and no much larger clone turns up one base away.

Via the germline V gene (reference sequence), CDR1 is LNHDA and CDR2 SQIVND. The CDR3 spans 15 residues, from the cysteine through the phenylalanine. The kept DNA is CDR3 alone, 45 bases in frame from the first base. V is trimmed back by 6 bases and J by 3 bases, and the junction contains 10 bases that no gene match accounts for. TCRbeta CDR3 regions were amplified from genomic DNA by means of the immunoSEQ Assay, a bias-controlled multiplex PCR. The paper's data handling went like this. The number of nucleated cells in each sample was estimated by amplification of reference gene primers within the assay. Sequence reads were collapsed and filtered to measure the absolute abundance of every unique TCRbeta CDR3 rearrangement. Productive Simpson clonality was computed per sample as the square root of Simpson's diversity index over productive rearrangements. TCRdb took this table from immuneACCESS and kept in-frame rearrangements with V and J called. Such tables lack part of the clones; where checked against another copy, unresolved V genes explain under half of the gap, and the rest is unexplained. V and J calls and clone size are those listed in that table; D and trimming were worked out from the DNA. The sample table lists approximately 240,000 clones, roughly three quarters of them with a count of one. Roughly 4% of the sample is held by the ten biggest clonotypes.

Whole blood was collected in K2EDTA tubes by collaborating institutions according to the institutions' own protocols. For TCRbeta analysis, collaborators shipped samples in one of three forms: frozen whole blood, isolated PBMCs, or DNA extracted from either of those sample types. The V and J segments used are TRBV19 and TRBJ1-1; 7 of the junction bases match TRBD1. Sequenced sample: peripheral blood. This TCR was sampled from a woman aged 40 to 50 with active or convalescent COVID-19. The CDR3 protein sequence reads: CASREGAYLHTEAFF. The DNA is as follows: TGTGCCAGTAGAGAGGGGGCCTACCTCCACACTGAAGCTTTCTTT.